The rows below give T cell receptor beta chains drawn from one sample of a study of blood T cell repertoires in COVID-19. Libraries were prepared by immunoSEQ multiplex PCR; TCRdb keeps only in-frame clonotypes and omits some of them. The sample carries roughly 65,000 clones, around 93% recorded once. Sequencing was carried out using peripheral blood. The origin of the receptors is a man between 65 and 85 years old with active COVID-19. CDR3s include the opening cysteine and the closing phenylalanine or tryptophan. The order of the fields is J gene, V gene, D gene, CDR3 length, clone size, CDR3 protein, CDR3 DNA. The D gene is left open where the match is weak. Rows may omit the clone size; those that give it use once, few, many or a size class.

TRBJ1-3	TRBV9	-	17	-	CASSVGTGDLPGNTIYF	TGTGCCAGCAGCGTAGGGACGGGGGACCTCCCTGGAAACACCATATATTTT
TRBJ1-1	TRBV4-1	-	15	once	CASSQSGSSNTEAFF	TGCGCCAGCAGCCAATCGGGAAGTTCGAACACTGAAGCTTTCTTT
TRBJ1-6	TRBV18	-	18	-	CASSPPPGRALGNSPLHF	TGTGCCAGCTCGCCACCCCCCGGCAGGGCCCTGGGCAATTCACCCCTCCACTTT
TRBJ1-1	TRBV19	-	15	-	CASSAVRQMNTEAFF	TGTGCCAGTAGTGCCGTACGACAGATGAACACTGAAGCTTTCTTT
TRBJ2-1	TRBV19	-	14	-	CASSKSLKGSEQFF	TGTGCCAGTAGTAAAAGTTTGAAAGGGAGTGAGCAGTTCTTC
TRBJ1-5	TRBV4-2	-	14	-	CASSQEYSNQPQHF	TGTGCCAGCAGCCAAGAATATAGCAATCAGCCCCAGCATTTT
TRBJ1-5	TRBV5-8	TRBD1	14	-	CASSLDRGYQPQHF	TGTGCCAGCAGCTTGGACAGGGGGTATCAGCCCCAGCATTTT
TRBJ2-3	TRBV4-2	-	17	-	CASSQEGAGAHTDTQYF	TGTGCCAGCAGCCAAGAGGGGGCGGGGGCCCACACAGATACGCAGTATTTT
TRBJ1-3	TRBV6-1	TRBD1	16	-	CASSAAGGLSGNTIYF	TGTGCCAGCAGTGCCGCAGGGGGCCTAAGTGGAAACACCATATATTTT
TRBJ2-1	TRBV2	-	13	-	CASSDDLANEQFF	TGTGCCAGCAGTGACGACCTAGCCAATGAGCAGTTCTTC
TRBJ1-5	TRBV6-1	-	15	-	CASSEVGAGRQPQHF	TGTGCCAGCAGTGAGGTAGGAGCCGGAAGGCAGCCCCAGCATTTT
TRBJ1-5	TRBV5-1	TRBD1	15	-	CASSPGTGGDQPQHF	TGCGCCAGCAGCCCGGGGACAGGGGGTGATCAGCCCCAGCATTTT
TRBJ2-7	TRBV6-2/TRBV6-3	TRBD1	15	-	CASSYAGTGRYEQYF	TGTGCCAGCAGTTACGCCGGGACAGGACGGTACGAGCAGTACTTC
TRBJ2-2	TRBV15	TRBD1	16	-	CATSMRTGPIPGELFF	TGTGCCACCAGCATGCGGACAGGCCCAATCCCCGGGGAGCTGTTTTTT
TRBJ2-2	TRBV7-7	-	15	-	CASRAGRGGTGELFF	TGTGCTAGCAGGGCGGGGCGGGGAGGCACCGGGGAGCTGTTTTTT
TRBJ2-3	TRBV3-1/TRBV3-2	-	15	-	CASSQDPSLADTQYF	TGTGCCAGCAGCCAAGATCCCTCACTAGCAGATACGCAGTATTTT
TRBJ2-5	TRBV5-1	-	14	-	CASSWGGVQETQYF	TGCGCCAGCAGCTGGGGAGGAGTCCAAGAGACCCAGTACTTC
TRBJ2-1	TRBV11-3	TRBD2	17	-	CASSPAGGGYSYNEQFF	TGTGCCAGCAGCCCAGCCGGGGGGGGCTACTCCTACAATGAGCAGTTCTTC